Shown below are 11 T cell receptor beta chains from a single sample sequenced in a study of cytomegalovirus exposure and HLA in healthy donors. In the PCR, 60 Vbeta and 13 Jbeta primers were used. Produced via immunoSEQ multiplex PCR; TCRdb's table is partial and in-frame only. The sample shows more than 150,000 clones, around 80% of them seen only once. Sequenced input: PBMCs. These receptors were obtained from a woman between 25 and 40 years old in good health and CMV-seronegative.

This sequence joins TRBV27 and TRBJ1-2; a possible D gene is TRBD1 (6 bases). The CDR3 runs 12 residues. V was shortened by 5 bases and J by 5 bases, with 9 bases between the two germline ends. Germline V gene sequence: CDR1 MNHEY, CDR2 SMNVEV (reference sequence). CDR3 sequence: CASSAGQYGYTF. CDR3 coding DNA: TGTGCCAGCAGTGCAGGACAGTATGGCTACACCTTC.

This chain uses TRBV2 with TRBJ2-7, with 7 nucleotides matching TRBD2. Losses at the gene ends were 3 bases for V and 6 bases for J; bases not matched to a gene: 8. The CDR3 loop spans 14 amino acids. CDR1 is SNHLY and CDR2 is FYNNEI in the germline V gene. The CDR3 coding sequence is TGTGCCAGCAGTGATGAGGCGGGAGAAGCCGAGCAGTACTTC. Translated, it gives CASSDEAGEAEQYF.

The chain employs TRBV5-5 and TRBJ1-1; D not resolved. Germline values: CDR1 SGHKS, CDR2 YYEKEE (reference sequence). This CDR3 has 14 amino acids. V lost 0 bases and J 3 bases, leaving 9 bases between the germline ends. CDR3 DNA: TGTGCCAGCAGCTTGGCAGGTTTGGACACTGAAGCTTTCTTT. This sequence encodes CASSLAGLDTEAFF.

The chain employs TRBV12-5 and TRBJ1-1, with 8 bases aligning to TRBD1. CDR3 length: 20 amino acids. CDR1 LGHNT and CDR2 FRNRAP come from the germline V gene. Trimming removed 0 bases from V and 1 base from J; junction bases left unmatched: 16. This chain's CDR3 is CASGLVERRDRGVSNTEAFF. The CDR3 DNA reads TGTGCTAGTGGTTTGGTAGAGCGCCGAGACAGGGGAGTTTCGAACACTGAAGCTTTCTTT.

J is TRBJ2-5 and V is TRBV11-2; 10 bases match TRBD2. From germline, CDR1 is SGHAT and CDR2 FQNNGV. V trimming: 5 bases; J trimming: 2 bases; junction bases outside the gene matches: 5. The CDR3 extends over 15 amino acids. The CDR3 nucleotides are TGTGCCAGCAGCCCAGCGGGGGGGAATCAAGAGACCCAGTACTTC. Encoded protein: CASSPAGGNQETQYF.

J is TRBJ1-6 and V is TRBV2; TRBD1 matches at 8 bases. Trimming at V came to 8 bases and at J to 7 bases, leaving 10 bases not matched to a gene. The CDR3 has 15 residues. Germline CDR1 and CDR2: SNHLY and FYNNEI. CDR3 sequence: CASVLRTGKNSPLHF. The CDR3 coding sequence is TGTGCCAGCGTCCTCCGGACAGGGAAAAATTCACCCCTCCACTTT. Supplemented by reference TRBV2 and TRBJ1-6, the full variable domain reads EPEVTQTPSHQVTQMGQEVILRCVPISNHLYFYWYRQILGQKVEFLVSFYNNEISEKSEIFDDQFSVERPDGSNFTLKIRSTKLEDSAMYFCASVLRTGKNSPLHFGNGTRLTVT.

This clone was detected only a few times. This chain joins TRBV30 and TRBJ2-5; the D is unclear. CDR3 length: 10 residues. CDR1 GTSNPN and CDR2 SVGIG come from the germline V gene (reference sequence). V lost 4 bases, J lost 4 bases, and 4 bases lay in between. The CDR3 nucleotides read TGTGCCTGGAACGGAGAGACCCAGTACTTC. This gives the protein CAWNGETQYF.

The genes are TRBV9 and TRBJ2-2, with 9 bases that match TRBD1. The germline V gene has CDR1 SGDLS and CDR2 YYNGEE. Trimming at V came to 0 bases and at J to 6 bases, leaving 3 bases not matched to a gene. The CDR3 is 15 residues long. CDR3 sequence: CASSVVDRGAGELFF. CDR3 DNA sequence: TGTGCCAGCAGCGTAGTTGACAGGGGGGCCGGGGAGCTGTTTTTT.

The CDR3 region has the DNA TGCGCCAGCAGCCAAGATCAATACACAGGTGGCTACACCTTC. It encodes CASSQDQYTGGYTF. V usage is TRBV4-3 and J usage is TRBJ1-2, with a tentative D call TRBD1 (5 bases). CDR3 length equals 14 residues. Trimming took off 0 bases at V and 7 bases at J, with 12 bases between the two ends. Germline V gene data show CDR1 as LGHNA and CDR2 as YSLEER.

This clone was counted between two and nine times. The V call is TRBV19, the J call TRBJ2-7, with D possibly matching TRBD1 (5 bases). The CDR3 runs to 12 residues. The germline gives CDR1 LNHDA, CDR2 SQIVND (reference sequence). Trimming removed 4 bases from V and 2 bases from J, with 6 bases in between. CDR3 loop: CASSTGTYEQYF. CDR3 sequence (DNA): TGTGCCAGTAGTACAGGGACCTACGAGCAGTACTTC.

This chain links TRBV6-1 with TRBJ2-5, with 8 bases fitting TRBD2. V lost 5 bases and J lost 4; bases outside the gene matches: 3. Per the germline V gene, CDR1 is MNHNS and CDR2 is SASEGT. The CDR3 has 13 amino acids. For the CDR3, the DNA is TGTGCCAGCAGTCCTAGCGGGTCAGAGACCCAGTACTTC. Translating it yields CASSPSGSETQYF.